This record looks at one TCR beta chain sequence and its context. V shed 5 bases and J shed 4 bases, with 12 bases lying between them. CDR1 is SGHNT and CDR2 is YYREEE in the germline V gene (reference sequence). CDR3 length equals 13 residues. The data were obtained in a study of T cell changes during pregnancy in multiple sclerosis. Using immunoSEQ multiplex PCR, the repertoire was profiled, and TCRdb retains in-frame clones only, with some absent. The profile shows over 65,000 clones, approximately 91% of them singletons. The rearrangement uses TRBV5-4 and TRBJ1-2; the D is unclear. The material was peripheral blood, obtained in the first trimester of pregnancy. This receptor was taken from a female donor with multiple sclerosis, enrolled in a pregnancy study. The CDR3 protein is CASSPQETYGYTF. CDR3 coding DNA: TGTGCCAGCAGTCCTCAGGAAACCTATGGCTACACCTTC.